This T cell receptor beta chain was captured in a study of immune evolution from preneoplasia to lung adenocarcinoma. Sequencing used immunoSEQ multiplex PCR; TCRdb keeps in-frame clones, though not all of them. The table has roughly 7,800 clones, roughly four fifths seen once. Sequences were obtained from FFPE minimally invasive lung adenocarcinoma tissue. The origin of the receptors is a person aged 65-85 years with lung adenocarcinoma.

The chain is built from TRBV6-6 and TRBJ2-7; 7 positions agree with TRBD1. The CDR3 extends over 14 amino acids. Germline V CDR1 and CDR2: MNHNY, SVGAGI (reference sequence). The V and J ends lost 1 base and 2 bases, in that order; junction bases with no gene match: 2. The CDR3 region is CASSYYTGAYEQYF. The CDR3 nucleotides are TGTGCCAGCAGTTACTACACAGGGGCCTACGAGCAGTACTTC.